These T cell receptor beta chains were read from a single sample in a study of blood T cell repertoires in COVID-19. Assay: immunoSEQ multiplex PCR; the TCRdb copy retains only in-frame clones and omits some. The data contain about 180,000 clones, 86% of them singletons. Sequenced: peripheral blood. The receptors shown here come from a man aged 70 or older with active or convalescent COVID-19. Each CDR3 is given with its conserved first and last residue. The order of the fields is CDR3 protein, CDR3 DNA, J gene, V gene, D gene, clone size. The D gene is left open where the match is weak. Clone size appears in some rows only: once, few, many, or a class for an expanded clone.

CDR3 protein: CASSQSPQSSGNTIYF
CDR3 DNA: TGCGCCAGCAGCCAAAGCCCACAGAGCTCTGGAAACACCATATATTTT
J gene: TRBJ1-3
V gene: TRBV4-3
D gene: NA
clone size: NA

CDR3 protein: CASSYRGTGELFF
CDR3 DNA: TGCGCCAGCAGCTACAGGGGCACCGGGGAGCTGTTTTTT
J gene: TRBJ2-2
V gene: TRBV4-3
D gene: TRBD1
clone size: NA

CDR3 protein: CASSLGGHAGELFF
CDR3 DNA: TGTGCCAGCAGCTTAGGAGGTCACGCCGGGGAGCTGTTTTTT
J gene: TRBJ2-2
V gene: TRBV11-2
D gene: NA
clone size: NA

CDR3 protein: CASSLVLAGGTYNEQFF
CDR3 DNA: TGTGCCAGCAGCTTAGTCTTGGCGGGAGGGACCTACAATGAGCAGTTCTTC
J gene: TRBJ2-1
V gene: TRBV11-2
D gene: TRBD2
clone size: once

CDR3 protein: CASSQSPRNGYTF
CDR3 DNA: TGTGCCAGCAGCCAATCACCCAGGAATGGCTACACCTTC
J gene: TRBJ1-2
V gene: TRBV28
D gene: NA
clone size: NA

CDR3 protein: CAWVRAGVTYGYTF
CDR3 DNA: TGTGCCTGGGTGCGTGCCGGGGTTACCTATGGCTACACCTTC
J gene: TRBJ1-2
V gene: TRBV30
D gene: NA
clone size: NA

CDR3 protein: CASGRAAYGYTF
CDR3 DNA: TGTGCCAGCGGGAGGGCAGCTTATGGCTACACCTTC
J gene: TRBJ1-2
V gene: TRBV7-2
D gene: NA
clone size: NA

CDR3 protein: CASRTSDRVGQPQHF
CDR3 DNA: TGTGCCAGCCGAACTTCGGACAGGGTAGGGCAGCCCCAGCATTTT
J gene: TRBJ1-5
V gene: TRBV28
D gene: TRBD1
clone size: NA

CDR3 protein: CASRHGDQAFF
CDR3 DNA: TGTGCCAGCAGACATGGAGACCAAGCTTTCTTT
J gene: TRBJ1-1
V gene: TRBV6-5
D gene: NA
clone size: NA

CDR3 protein: CASSPFWTVLNNEQFF
CDR3 DNA: TGTGCCAGCAGCCCCTTTTGGACAGTCCTAAACAATGAGCAGTTCTTC
J gene: TRBJ2-1
V gene: TRBV7-2
D gene: NA
clone size: NA

CDR3 protein: CASSIGLAGVQTQYF
CDR3 DNA: TGTGCCAGTAGTATAGGACTAGCGGGAGTACAGACCCAGTACTTC
J gene: TRBJ2-5
V gene: TRBV19
D gene: TRBD2
clone size: NA

CDR3 protein: CASSLHRGPLTNEKLFF
CDR3 DNA: TGCGCCAGCAGCTTACACAGGGGACCTCTCACGAACGAAAAACTGTTTTTT
J gene: TRBJ1-4
V gene: TRBV5-1
D gene: TRBD1
clone size: NA

CDR3 protein: CASSPSPGGDYGYTF
CDR3 DNA: TGTGCCAGCTCCCCCTCTCCAGGGGGAGATTATGGCTACACCTTC
J gene: TRBJ1-2
V gene: TRBV18
D gene: TRBD1
clone size: few

CDR3 protein: CASSASGRRETQYF
CDR3 DNA: TGTGCTAGCAGCGCCAGTGGGAGGAGGGAGACCCAGTACTTC
J gene: TRBJ2-5
V gene: TRBV7-7
D gene: NA
clone size: once

CDR3 protein: CASSLWGVTEAFF
CDR3 DNA: TGTGCCAGCAGTTTGTGGGGGGTGACTGAAGCTTTCTTT
J gene: TRBJ1-1
V gene: TRBV14
D gene: NA
clone size: NA

CDR3 protein: CASSEGGYRENEKLFF
CDR3 DNA: TGTGCCAGCAGTGAGGGGGGGTACAGGGAAAATGAAAAACTGTTTTTT
J gene: TRBJ1-4
V gene: TRBV2
D gene: NA
clone size: NA

CDR3 protein: CAWRKSPPLRDRGRKLFF
CDR3 DNA: TGTGCCTGGAGAAAATCACCTCCTCTCCGGGACAGGGGGCGGAAACTGTTTTTT
J gene: TRBJ1-4
V gene: TRBV30
D gene: TRBD1
clone size: NA

CDR3 protein: CASSPGTSSDGYTF
CDR3 DNA: TGTGCCAGCAGCCCGGGGACTTCCTCCGATGGCTACACCTTC
J gene: TRBJ1-2
V gene: TRBV7-9
D gene: NA
clone size: NA

CDR3 protein: CASSHQGSGSYEQYF
CDR3 DNA: TGCGCCAGCAGCCACCAAGGTAGCGGGAGTTACGAGCAGTACTTC
J gene: TRBJ2-7
V gene: TRBV4-1
D gene: TRBD2
clone size: few

CDR3 protein: CASSIDAGILGFNGYTF
CDR3 DNA: TGTGCCAGTAGTATAGATGCCGGGATCTTGGGCTTCAATGGCTACACCTTC
J gene: TRBJ1-2
V gene: TRBV19
D gene: NA
clone size: few

CDR3 protein: CASSAPGQAERADTQYF
CDR3 DNA: TGTGCCAGCAGTGCGCCGGGACAGGCCGAAAGAGCAGATACGCAGTATTTT
J gene: TRBJ2-3
V gene: TRBV2
D gene: TRBD1
clone size: NA

CDR3 protein: CASSQEGTGRGDTQYF
CDR3 DNA: TGTGCCAGCAGCCAAGAAGGGACAGGGAGGGGAGATACGCAGTATTTT
J gene: TRBJ2-3
V gene: TRBV3-1/TRBV3-2
D gene: TRBD1
clone size: many

CDR3 protein: CASTHTTSGAGNEQFF
CDR3 DNA: TGCGCCAGCACTCACACAACTAGCGGGGCGGGGAATGAGCAGTTCTTC
J gene: TRBJ2-1
V gene: TRBV5-1
D gene: TRBD2
clone size: NA

CDR3 protein: CAWSGTDSSYEQYF
CDR3 DNA: TGTGCCTGGTCCGGGACAGACAGCTCCTACGAGCAGTACTTC
J gene: TRBJ2-7
V gene: TRBV30
D gene: TRBD1
clone size: NA

CDR3 protein: CASRSHGTGHYEQYF
CDR3 DNA: TGTGCCAGCAGGTCTCACGGGACAGGACACTACGAGCAGTACTTC
J gene: TRBJ2-7
V gene: TRBV27
D gene: TRBD1
clone size: NA

CDR3 protein: CASSLVQGYTIYF
CDR3 DNA: TGTGCCAGCAGTTTGGTACAGGGATACACCATATATTTT
J gene: TRBJ1-3
V gene: TRBV27
D gene: NA
clone size: NA

CDR3 protein: CASSLNSGQVTGELFF
CDR3 DNA: TGTGCCAGCAGCTTAAACTCGGGACAGGTCACCGGGGAGCTGTTTTTT
J gene: TRBJ2-2
V gene: TRBV7-6
D gene: TRBD1
clone size: once

CDR3 protein: CATLPGQNFYGYTF
CDR3 DNA: TGTGCCACCCTGCCGGGACAGAACTTCTATGGCTACACCTTC
J gene: TRBJ1-2
V gene: TRBV6-5
D gene: TRBD1
clone size: NA